This T cell receptor beta chain was captured in a study of cytomegalovirus exposure and HLA in healthy donors. Amplification used 60 Vbeta primers and 13 Jbeta primers. Some clones are missing from TCRdb's copy, which holds only in-frame ones; the method was immunoSEQ multiplex PCR. The data contain 70,000 to 80,000 clones, about 81% of them singletons. The V gene lost 0 bases and the J gene lost 7 bases, with 10 bases spanning the gap. Germline values: CDR1 GTSNPN, CDR2 SVGIG (reference sequence). The CDR3 totals 13 residues. For this clone: Its antigen is undetermined.

Regarding the study as a whole: With later analysis, a missense DCLRE1C variant became linked to TCR beta V- and J-gene trimming. Likely technical artifact: a cluster of highly shared sequence variants.

Source material: PBMCs. This TCR came from a woman between 35 and 50 years old in good health and CMV-seropositive. V gene TRBV30 combines with J gene TRBJ1-5, with D perhaps TRBD1 (6 bases). Here the CDR3 reads CAWSVQGRQPQHF. The DNA for the CDR3 is TGTGCCTGGAGTGTACAGGGCCGGCAGCCCCAGCATTTT.